This T cell receptor (beta chain) is from a study of beta chain features in type 1 diabetes. Germline assignment: CDR1 KGHSH and CDR2 LQKENI. The trim removed 3 bases at V and 4 bases at J, leaving 8 bases unmatched. The CDR3 is made up of 16 amino acids. Expressed TCRB transcripts were sequenced after all isolated RNA was converted to cDNA. Repertoires were generated with immunoSEQ multiplex PCR, while TCRdb's copy carries only in-frame clones and drops some. Here the sample spans about 220,000 clones, under 13% being singletons. Study-level results: Healthy donors had naive, central memory and Treg TCRB repertoires that appeared less similar than those seen among patients.

Remarks on this clone: Antigen unknown.

Purities over 98% were achieved in all sorted populations. The chain uses TRBV18 and TRBJ2-3; 9 bases are a match to TRBD2. The clonotype comes from a man aged 18 to 35 in good health. The sample taken for sequencing was central memory CD4+ T cells from blood. CDR3 loop: CASSPLAGVWADTQYF. The CDR3, as DNA: TGTGCCAGCTCACCCTTAGCGGGAGTATGGGCAGATACGCAGTATTTT.